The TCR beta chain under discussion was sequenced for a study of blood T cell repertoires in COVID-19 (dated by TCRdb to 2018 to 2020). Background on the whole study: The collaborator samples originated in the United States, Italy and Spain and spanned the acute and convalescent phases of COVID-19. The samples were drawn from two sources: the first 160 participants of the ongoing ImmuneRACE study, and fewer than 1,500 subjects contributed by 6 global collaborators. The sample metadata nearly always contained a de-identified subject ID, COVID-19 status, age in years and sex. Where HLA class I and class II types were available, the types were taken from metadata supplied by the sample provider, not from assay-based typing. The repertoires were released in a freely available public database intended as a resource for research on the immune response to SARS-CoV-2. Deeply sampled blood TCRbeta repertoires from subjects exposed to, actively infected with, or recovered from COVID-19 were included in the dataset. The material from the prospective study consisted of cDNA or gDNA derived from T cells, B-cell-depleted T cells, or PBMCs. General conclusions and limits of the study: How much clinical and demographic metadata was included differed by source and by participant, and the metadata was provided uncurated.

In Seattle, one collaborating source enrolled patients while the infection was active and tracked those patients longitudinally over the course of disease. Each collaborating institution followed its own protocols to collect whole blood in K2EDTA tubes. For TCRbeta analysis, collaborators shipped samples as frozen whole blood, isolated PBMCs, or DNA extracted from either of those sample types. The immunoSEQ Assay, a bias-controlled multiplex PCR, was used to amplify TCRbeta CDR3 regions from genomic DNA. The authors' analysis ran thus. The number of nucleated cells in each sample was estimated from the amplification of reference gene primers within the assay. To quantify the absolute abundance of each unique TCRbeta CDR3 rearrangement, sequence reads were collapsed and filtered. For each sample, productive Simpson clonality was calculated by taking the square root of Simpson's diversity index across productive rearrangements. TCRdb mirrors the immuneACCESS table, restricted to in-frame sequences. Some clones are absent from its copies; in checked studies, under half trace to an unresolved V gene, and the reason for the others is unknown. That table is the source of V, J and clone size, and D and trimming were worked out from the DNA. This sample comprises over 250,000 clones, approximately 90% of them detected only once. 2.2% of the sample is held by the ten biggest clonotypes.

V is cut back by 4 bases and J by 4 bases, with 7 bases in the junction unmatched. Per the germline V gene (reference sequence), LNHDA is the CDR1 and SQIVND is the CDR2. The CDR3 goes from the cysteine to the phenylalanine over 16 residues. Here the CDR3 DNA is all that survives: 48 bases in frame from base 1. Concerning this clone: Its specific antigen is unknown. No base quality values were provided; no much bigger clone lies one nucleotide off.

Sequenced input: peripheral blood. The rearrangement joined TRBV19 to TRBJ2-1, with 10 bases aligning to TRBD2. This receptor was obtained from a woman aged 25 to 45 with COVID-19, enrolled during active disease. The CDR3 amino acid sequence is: CASSTSGLADYNEQFF. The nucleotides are TGTGCCAGTAGTACCTCCGGACTAGCGGATTACAATGAGCAGTTCTTC.